What follows is one TCR beta chain and its context. Antigen specificity is unknown. Its ends do not fully match the called genes, so a read error is possible. These data belong to a study of T cell repertoires in cytomegalovirus infection. Turning to the study itself: Through public TCR beta signatures, both CMV infection and matching HLA type were indicated.

TCRdb called the reads again in MiXCR, with one record for every CDR3 protein. The table includes nearly 650,000 distinct CDR3 sequences, roughly a quarter detected once. This CDR3 spans 11 amino acids. Germline CDR1 is MGHRA and CDR2 is YSYEKL. Study outcomes and limitations: The ex vivo response showed dominance by HLA-C-restricted CMV-specific TCR beta clonotypes.

This chain connects TRBV4-1 to TRBJ1-2; D not resolved. This receptor was obtained from a human donor in good health (CMV status not recorded). Some clones in this sample may be carry-over from other donors' samples. The sequencing sample was made of CD8+ T cells from PBMCs. CDR3 sequence (DNA): TGTGCCAGCAACGACGGTTATGGCTACACCTTC. Amino acid sequence: CASNDGYGYTF.